A single sample is the source of the 32 T cell receptor beta chains below, sequenced in a study of T cells after yellow fever vaccination. Via MiXCR, TCRdb re-called the 5' RACE reads, giving one row per CDR3 protein. Here the sample spans some 390,000 distinct CDR3 sequences, roughly 20% being singletons. The material sequenced was PBMCs, taken before the yellow fever booster vaccination. These receptor sequences come from a man aged 18 to 30 who received the YFV17D yellow fever vaccine.

This rearrangement joins TRBV29-1 to TRBJ1-2; no reliable D call. V lost 4 bases, J lost 2 bases, and 11 bases lay in between. CDR1 is SQVTM, CDR2 ANQGSEA, per germline. The CDR3 length is 13 residues. The CDR3 loop reads CSVAGRANYGYTF. In nucleotides, the CDR3 is TGCAGCGTTGCCGGGAGGGCGAACTATGGCTACACCTTC.

The V gene is TRBV6-5, the J gene TRBJ2-3; the match to TRBD2 covers 9 bases. Germline loops: CDR1 MNHEY, CDR2 SVGAGI. V shed 6 bases, J shed 3 bases, and the junction held 10 bases outside the gene matches. This CDR3 contains 16 residues. CDR3 DNA sequence: TGTGCCAGCAGCCCCGGCGGGGGGGCCGGGACAGATACGCAGTATTTT. Protein product: CASSPGGGAGTDTQYF.

This clonotype was observed many times. J is TRBJ2-5 and V is TRBV6-2 or TRBV6-3; unclear D gene. V shed 6 bases and J shed 0 bases, with 8 bases lying between them. The germline V gene encodes CDR1 MNHEY and CDR2 SVGEGT. The CDR3 runs 13 residues. The CDR3, as DNA: TGTGCCAGCAGACAGCACAACCAAGAGACCCAGTACTTC. Translated: CASRQHNQETQYF.

A few counts support this clonotype. The chain has TRBV13 and TRBJ2-7; 9 nucleotides agree with TRBD1. Germline V gives CDR1 PRHDT, CDR2 FYEKMQ (reference sequence). CDR3 length: 14 residues. The J segment lost 6 bases and the V segment lost 5 bases, leaving 8 bases of the junction unmatched. CDR3 bases: TGTGCCAGCAGCCGGGGACAGGGCCTTGTCGAGCAGTACTTC. Amino acid sequence: CASSRGQGLVEQYF.

The chain links TRBV5-1 to TRBJ1-1, with D possibly TRBD1 on 5 matching bases. V shed 6 bases and J shed 3 bases, with 9 bases lying between them. Germline loops: CDR1 SGHRS, CDR2 YFSETQ. The CDR3 totals 12 residues. CDR3 sequence reads: CASKQGDTEAFF. CDR3 bases: TGCGCCAGCAAGCAGGGTGACACTGAAGCTTTCTTT. Variable domain in full (rest from reference TRBV5-1 and TRBJ1-1): KAGVTQTPRYLIKTRGQQVTLSCSPISGHRSVSWYQQTPGQGLQFLFEYFSETQRNKGNFPGRFSGRQFSNSRSEMNVSTLELGDSALYLCASKQGDTEAFFGQGTRLTVV.

The chain uses TRBV6-5 and TRBJ1-6; D remains ambiguous. V shed 0 bases and J shed 0 bases, with 18 bases lying between them. This CDR3 is built from 20 residues. The germline CDR1 and CDR2 sequences are MNHEY and SVGAGI. The DNA for the CDR3 is TGTGCCAGCAGTTACTCGACCCGCTGGGCCCTGAGCTCCTATAATTCACCCCTCCACTTT. Residues: CASSYSTRWALSSYNSPLHF.

The chain couples TRBV15 to TRBJ1-1, with 7 bases that match TRBD1. Unmatched junction bases numbered 4, after V lost 2 bases and J lost 1 base. This CDR3 has 15 residues. From germline, CDR1 is LNHNV and CDR2 YYDKDF (reference sequence). The CDR3 DNA follows: TGTGCCACCAGCAGAAGGGACAGATCGAACACTGAAGCTTTCTTT. It yields the protein CATSRRDRSNTEAFF.

This clonotype was counted a few times. The V call is TRBV27, the J call TRBJ1-2; D perhaps matches TRBD1 (6 bases). Germline V CDR1 and CDR2: MNHEY, SMNVEV (reference sequence). The V end lost 10 bases, the J end lost 7 bases, and 19 bases lay between the germline ends. The CDR3 is 13 residues long. CDR3 protein: CATQSRDKRGYTF. CDR3 in DNA: TGTGCCACACAATCCCGGGACAAACGTGGCTACACCTTC.

This clonotype has more than one count but fewer than ten. The rearrangement uses TRBV10-3 and TRBJ2-1; D might be TRBD1 (5 bases). The CDR3 sequence is 15 residues long. Trimming took off 7 bases at V and 0 bases at J, with 13 bases between the two ends. The germline V gene encodes CDR1 ENHRY and CDR2 SYGVKD. CDR3 DNA: TGTGCCATCATGATACAGGAAAGCTCCTACAATGAGCAGTTCTTC. It translates to CAIMIQESSYNEQFF.

This chain connects TRBV4-3 to TRBJ1-2; no reliable D call. CDR1 and CDR2 from the germline V gene are LGHNA and YSLEER. This CDR3 region has 15 residues. The V and J ends lost 4 bases and 5 bases respectively, with 17 bases between them. The CDR3 spells CASSPLWKGPYGYTF. The CDR3 DNA is TGCGCCAGCAGCCCCCTCTGGAAGGGCCCATATGGCTACACCTTC.

The chain combines TRBV2 with TRBJ2-3; 7 positions agree with TRBD2. CDR3 length: 13 residues. J gave up 2 bases and V 7 bases, and 3 bases lay outside the gene matches. The germline CDR1 and CDR2 sequences are SNHLY and FYNNEI. The CDR3 spells CASNGGVTDTQYF. As DNA, the CDR3 is TGTGCCAGCAATGGGGGGGTCACAGATACGCAGTATTTT.

The chain has TRBV9 and TRBJ2-7; D not resolved. V was shortened by 4 bases and J by 0 bases, with 14 bases between the two germline ends. Germline V gene lookup returns CDR1 SGDLS and CDR2 YYNGEE. The CDR3 spans 15 residues. In DNA form, the CDR3 reads TGTGCCAGCAGCCCCTCGTGGCAGTTCTCCTACGAGCAGTACTTC. It is translated as CASSPSWQFSYEQYF.

V is TRBV6-1 and J is TRBJ2-4; weak D call: TRBD2 (6 bases). V lost 7 bases, J lost 3 bases, and 10 bases lay in between. Per germline, CDR1 MNHNS and CDR2 SASEGT. This CDR3 has 13 residues. For the CDR3, the DNA is TGTGCCAGCATCCCGCGGGGCAAAAACATTCAGTACTTC. It codes for CASIPRGKNIQYF.

As for this clonotype: The junction and the germline gene differ at one end; a read error may be behind it. V is TRBV24-1 and J is TRBJ2-1, with D perhaps TRBD2 (7 bases). Germline CDR1 and CDR2: KGHDR and SFDVKD. The CDR3 is 12 amino acids. The CDR3 here is CATSGGANEQFF. In DNA form, the CDR3 reads TGTGCCACAAGTGGGGGGGCGAATGAGCAGTTCTTC.

The chain carries TRBV5-1 and TRBJ1-1; no reliable D call. The germline gives CDR1 SGHRS, CDR2 YFSETQ. Trimming shortened V by 0 bases and J by 1 base, and 13 bases separated the two germline ends. The CDR3 contains 16 residues. The CDR3 DNA is TGCGCCAGCAGCTTGGCCGGGTGGGGAAGGAACACTGAAGCTTTCTTT. Amino acids: CASSLAGWGRNTEAFF. The whole variable domain, filled in from reference TRBV5-1 and TRBJ1-1, reads KAGVTQTPRYLIKTRGQQVTLSCSPISGHRSVSWYQQTPGQGLQFLFEYFSETQRNKGNFPGRFSGRQFSNSRSEMNVSTLELGDSALYLCASSLAGWGRNTEAFFGQGTRLTVV.

Concerning this clonotype itself: The junction differs from germline at one of its ends, possibly a read error. The chain uses TRBV5-4 and TRBJ2-1, with D unclear. Germline CDR1 is SGHNT and CDR2 is YYREEE (reference sequence). CDR3 length: 14 amino acids. The CDR3 is CASSLRTTYHEQFF. The CDR3 bases are TGTGCCAGCAGCTTGAGAACTACCTACCATGAGCAGTTCTTC.

The chain has TRBV5-5 and TRBJ1-4, with D unclear. Germline CDR1 SGHKS, CDR2 YYEKEE (reference sequence). V lost 0 bases and J lost 2, with 8 bases in between. The CDR3 has 15 residues. CDR3 nucleotides: TGTGCCAGCAGCTTGGGGGCAGCTACTAATGAAAAACTGTTTTTT. Translating it yields CASSLGAATNEKLFF.

Here the CDR3 reads CASSLSIGELPETQYF. Here the CDR3 DNA reads TGTGCCAGCAGTTTATCTATCGGGGAGCTCCCGGAGACCCAGTACTTC. The chain combines TRBV27 with TRBJ2-5, with D possibly TRBD2 on 5 matching bases. The V end was cut by 0 bases, the J end by 5 bases, with 16 bases between. Germline CDR1 reads MNHEY; CDR2 reads SMNVEV (reference sequence). The CDR3 is 16 amino acids.

In its sample, this clonotype was seen many times. The V call is TRBV6-2 or TRBV6-3, the J call TRBJ2-7; D gene ambiguous. Deletions cut 6 bases from V and 1 base from J, with 22 bases between. The CDR3 has 17 amino acids. Germline V gene data show CDR1 as MNHEY and CDR2 as SVGEGT. CDR3 sequence reads: CASSPRRNMLESYEQYV. As DNA, the CDR3 is TGTGCCAGCAGCCCCCGACGTAATATGTTGGAGTCCTACGAGCAGTACGTC.

This clonotype has just a few counts. The rearrangement links TRBV9 to TRBJ1-2; 8 bases agree with TRBD1. With 3 bases clipped from V and 4 bases from J, the junction kept 8 bases outside the gene matches. The CDR3 is 15 residues long. Per germline, CDR1 SGDLS and CDR2 YYNGEE. CDR3 protein: CASSGVGQGSYGYTF. The CDR3 DNA sequence: TGTGCCAGCAGCGGGGTTGGACAGGGAAGCTATGGCTACACCTTC.

In its sample, this clonotype was seen a few times. The chain couples TRBV20-1 to TRBJ2-7; TRBD1 might be the D (5 bases). The CDR3 has 13 amino acids. Germline V gene data show CDR1 as DFQATT and CDR2 as SNEGSKA (reference sequence). Trimming removed 3 bases at V and 8 bases at J, with 17 bases between. CDR3 amino acids: CSASDSPVLKQYF. CDR3 in DNA: TGCAGTGCTAGCGACAGCCCTGTTTTGAAGCAGTACTTC.

This clonotype appeared many times. The chain uses TRBV6-2 or TRBV6-3 and TRBJ2-7; 12 bases fit TRBD2. Germline-derived CDR1 and CDR2 are MNHEY and SVGEGT. Unmatched junction bases numbered 5, after V lost 4 bases and J lost 4 bases. This CDR3 has 15 amino acids. CDR3 sequence (DNA): TGTGCCAGCAGTTCCGGACTAGCGGGGCCTTACGAGCAGTACTTC. It codes for CASSSGLAGPYEQYF.

The chain joins TRBV6-8 to TRBJ2-7; 7 bases map to TRBD1. The V segment lost 9 bases and the J segment 3 bases; nucleotides outside the gene matches: 8. Germline V CDR1 and CDR2: MNHGY, SAAAGT. The CDR3 is 13 amino acids. The CDR3: CASGTVPLYEQYV. The CDR3 nucleotides read TGTGCCAGTGGGACAGTTCCTCTCTACGAGCAGTACGTC.

This clonotype was seen a few times. The chain employs TRBV15 and TRBJ2-3, with a tentative D call TRBD2 (6 bases). V was pared by 5 bases and J by 2 bases, with 20 bases between. This CDR3 is built from 17 residues. Germline lookup yields CDR1 LNHNV and CDR2 YYDKDF (reference sequence). CDR3 residues: CATSGTTAGIVTDTQYF. CDR3 bases: TGTGCCACCAGCGGAACGACCGCGGGGATTGTCACAGATACGCAGTATTTT.

The V and J genes are TRBV29-1 and TRBJ2-3; 7 nucleotides agree with TRBD2. CDR3 length equals 13 residues. Germline-derived CDR1 and CDR2 are SQVTM and ANQGSEA. The J segment lost 5 bases and the V segment lost 4 bases, leaving 6 bases of the junction unmatched. In nucleotides, the CDR3 is TGCAGCGTTGTGGGAGGGATCGAAGATACGCAGTATTTT. Its protein product is CSVVGGIEDTQYF.

In this sample, this clonotype turned up a few times. V gene TRBV7-9 combines with J gene TRBJ1-5; 8 nucleotides agree with TRBD1. Germline V CDR1 and CDR2: SEHNR, FQNEAQ (reference sequence). V gave up 5 bases and J gave up 3 bases; unmatched junction bases: 3. CDR3 length equals 14 residues. CDR3 bases: TGTGCCAGCAGCCGACAGGGGTTCAATCAGCCCCAGCATTTT. It specifies CASSRQGFNQPQHF.

CDR3 sequence reads: CATSDRGPETQYF. CDR3 nucleotide sequence: TGTGCCACCAGTGACCGGGGTCCAGAGACCCAGTACTTC. This chain links TRBV24-1 with TRBJ2-5; perhaps TRBD2 as D (5 bases). V was cut by 4 bases and J by 4 bases, with 9 bases left in between. Per the germline V gene, CDR1 is KGHDR and CDR2 is SFDVKD. The CDR3 extends over 13 amino acids.

This chain joins TRBV7-9 and TRBJ1-1; weak D call: TRBD1 (6 bases). V was pared by 1 base and J by 4 bases, with 10 bases between. Germline V gives CDR1 SEHNR, CDR2 FQNEAQ (reference sequence). This CDR3 contains 14 residues. CDR3 DNA sequence: TGTGCCAGCAGCTTAGTCGAACAGGGCACTGAAGCTTTCTTT. It encodes CASSLVEQGTEAFF.

This clonotype came up a few times. The CDR3 DNA is TGTGCCAGCGGGTACCAAGAGACCCAGTACTTC. Translating gives CASGYQETQYF. The rearrangement uses TRBV6-2 or TRBV6-3 and TRBJ2-5, with D unclear. This CDR3 is built from 11 residues. Germline assignment: CDR1 MNHEY and CDR2 SVGEGT. The V end lost 8 bases, the J end lost 0 bases, and 4 bases lay between the germline ends.

This clonotype was counted a few times. This chain uses TRBV7-7 with TRBJ2-1; 13 positions agree with TRBD2. J lost 7 bases, V lost 3 bases, and 3 bases had no gene match. The CDR3 loop spans 15 amino acids. Germline CDR1 reads SSHAT; CDR2 reads FNYEAQ (reference sequence). The CDR3: CASSLLLAGGNEQFF. The DNA of the CDR3 is TGTGCCAGCAGCTTGTTACTAGCGGGGGGGAATGAGCAGTTCTTC.

This clonotype was picked up a small number of times. The J gene is TRBJ2-7, the V gene TRBV28; TRBD2 aligns across 7 bases. Germline trimming cut 6 bases from V and 0 bases from J; bases unmatched to any gene: 5. This CDR3 spans 14 amino acids. Germline V gene lookup returns CDR1 MDHEN and CDR2 SYDVKM. CDR3 loop: CASSLGGTSYEQYV. The CDR3 DNA sequence: TGTGCCAGCAGCCTGGGGGGGACCTCCTACGAGCAGTACGTC.

This clonotype occurred a few times. The J gene is TRBJ2-1, the V gene TRBV6-5; 12 bases map to TRBD2. Germline CDR1 MNHEY, CDR2 SVGAGI. V gave up 2 bases and J gave up 6 bases; unmatched junction bases: 8. The CDR3 runs to 17 residues. The CDR3 nucleotides are TGTGCCAGCAGTTACGGACCCGGACTAGCGGGGCTCAATGAGCAGTTCTTC. Translated, it gives CASSYGPGLAGLNEQFF.